The clone carrying this T cell receptor beta chain has only one observation. This CDR3 is 15 amino acids long. J lost 0 bases, V lost 1 base, and 2 bases had no gene match. Germline-derived CDR1 and CDR2 are MNHEY and SMNVEV (reference sequence). The record originates from a study of blood T cell repertoires in COVID-19. Original processing notes: Nucleated cell number was recorded as an estimate derived from reference gene primer amplification. Data came from immunoSEQ multiplex PCR; TCRdb stores just in-frame clones and leaves some out. V and J calls and clone size follow that table, whereas D and trimming were derived from the DNA. The data contain about 250,000 clones, 85% to 95% of them singletons. It was during active infection that Seattle patients were enrolled and then longitudinally followed.

The sequence came from a man aged 30-40 years with COVID-19, enrolled during active disease. J is TRBJ1-1 and V is TRBV27; TRBD1 aligns across 7 bases. Sequenced sample: peripheral blood. CDR3: CASSLYRGLNTEAFF. Here the CDR3 DNA reads TGTGCCAGCAGTTTATACAGGGGTCTGAACACTGAAGCTTTCTTT.